This T cell receptor beta chain was observed in a study of blood T cell repertoires in COVID-19 (TCRdb year 2020). Study-level background: The collaborator samples originated in the United States, Italy and Spain and spanned the acute and convalescent phases of COVID-19. The prospective study material was composed of cDNA or gDNA derived from T cells, B-cell-depleted T cells, or PBMCs. Subjects who had been exposed to COVID-19, were actively infected with it, or had recovered from it provided the deeply sampled blood TCRbeta repertoires that made up the dataset. The repertoires were released in a freely available public database intended as a resource for research on the immune response to SARS-CoV-2. Samples came from the ongoing ImmuneRACE study (first 160 participants) plus 1,254 subjects from 6 global collaborators. A de-identified subject ID, COVID-19 status, age in years and sex were almost always included in the sample metadata. Where available, HLA class I and class II types were taken from metadata supplied by the sample provider and were not determined by assay-based typing. On the study overall, not on this receptor specifically: How much clinical and demographic metadata was included differed by source and by participant, and the metadata was provided uncurated.

Whole blood was collected in K2EDTA tubes by collaborating institutions according to the institutions' own protocols. For TCRbeta analysis, collaborator samples were shipped as frozen whole blood, as isolated PBMCs, or as DNA extracted from either sample type. The immunoSEQ Assay, a bias-controlled multiplex PCR, was used to amplify TCRbeta CDR3 regions from genomic DNA. The published analysis was carried out like this. Within the assay, amplification of reference gene primers was used to estimate how many nucleated cells each sample contained. Sequence reads were collapsed and filtered to measure the absolute abundance of every unique TCRbeta CDR3 rearrangement. Productive Simpson clonality was computed per sample as the square root of Simpson's diversity index over productive rearrangements. The clones in this table, taken by TCRdb from immuneACCESS, are in-frame only. Not every clone is retained; where verified, under half of the shortfall comes from an unresolved V gene, and the cause of the rest is unknown. From that table come the V and J calls and clone size; the DNA was used to work out D and trimming. Across this sample there are approximately 170,000 clones, with around 81% seen only once. The ten biggest clones cover around 2.4% of the sample.

CDR1 and CDR2, looked up from the germline V gene (reference sequence), are LNHNV and YYDKDF. Measured from the cysteine to the phenylalanine, the CDR3 is 19 residues long. The CDR3 DNA has 57 bases and is translated from base 1. At the junction V is shortened by 0 bases and J by 6 bases; bases outside the gene matches: 11. This clone was detected once. No antigen is known for it. Base qualities are not recorded, but no much larger clone differs from it by a single base. Sequencing was performed on peripheral blood. The rearranged chain carries TRBV15 and TRBJ2-1; the central 13 bases match TRBD2. This receptor was identified in a human donor with acute or convalescent COVID-19. The donor label of this sample is uncertain. The CDR3 sequence is CATSRERLAGGQRSNEQFF. The DNA sequence follows: TGTGCCACCAGCAGAGAGCGACTAGCGGGGGGCCAAAGGAGCAATGAGCAGTTCTTC.